This is a list of T cell receptor beta chains from one sample in a study of T cell repertoires in cytomegalovirus infection. Antigens of these TCRs are unknown. TCRdb used MiXCR to reprocess the reads, holding one entry per CDR3 protein. In the table there are about a million distinct CDR3 sequences, 30% to 40% of which are singletons. Sequenced here: cultured CD8+ T cells from PBMCs, sampled from culture after CMV antigen stimulation. These receptors were obtained from a human donor in good health (CMV status not recorded). Some clones in this sample may be carry-over from other donors' samples. Both conserved end residues are part of each CDR3. The order of the fields is V gene, J gene, D gene, clone size, CDR3 length, CDR3 protein, CDR3 DNA. D genes are given only for firm matches. Size is stated for part of the rows, as once, few or many counts, or as a class when the clone is expanded.

>TRBV20-1|TRBJ2-2|-|few|17
CSARDTARVANTGELFF
TGCAGTGCTAGAGATACAGCTCGGGTCGCGAACACCGGGGAGCTGTTTTTT
>TRBV12-3/TRBV12-4|TRBJ1-1|-|many|13
CASSSPEGPEAFF
TGTGCCAGCAGTTCTCCCGAGGGGCCTGAAGCTTTCTTT
>TRBV7-9|TRBJ1-5|-|few|18
CASSSNPTAAFDDQPQHF
TGTGCCAGCAGCTCAAATCCGACAGCTGCCTTTGATGATCAGCCCCAGCATTTT
>TRBV6-5|TRBJ2-1|TRBD2|-|15
CASSSAVSGGNEQFF
TGTGCCAGCAGTTCCGCAGTCAGCGGGGGGAATGAGCAGTTCTTC
>TRBV12-3/TRBV12-4|TRBJ1-3|TRBD1|many|18
CASSFDPPDRPTGNTIYF
TGTGCCAGCAGTTTCGACCCTCCGGACAGGCCCACTGGAAACACCATATATTTT
>TRBV12-3/TRBV12-4|TRBJ1-1|-|-|14
CASSPWRGDTEAFF
TGTGCCAGCAGTCCCTGGAGGGGAGACACTGAAGCTTTCTTT
>TRBV5-1|TRBJ2-5|TRBD1|-|17
CASSLDDRGRDRETQYF
TGCGCCAGCAGCTTAGACGACAGGGGTCGTGACCGGGAGACCCAGTACTTC
>TRBV7-2|TRBJ2-2|TRBD1|-|14
CASSSYRGPGELFF
TGTGCCAGCAGCTCATACAGGGGACCCGGGGAGCTGTTTTTT
>TRBV10-2|TRBJ1-1|TRBD1|few|14
CASKGAGQNTEAFF
TGCGCCAGCAAGGGGGCAGGGCAGAACACTGAAGCTTTCTTT
>TRBV7-9|TRBJ1-4|-|few|14
CASSPGQSDEKLFF
TGTGCCAGCAGCCCAGGACAGTCGGATGAAAAACTGTTTTTT
>TRBV3-1|TRBJ1-2|-|-|17
CASSQVGGREALDGYTF
TGTGCCAGCAGCCAAGTTGGCGGCAGGGAGGCATTGGATGGCTACACCTTC
>TRBV5-4|TRBJ1-2|-|few|12
CASSWGVNGYTF
TGTGCCAGCAGCTGGGGCGTTAATGGCTACACCTTC
>TRBV25-1|TRBJ2-5|-|-|14
CASSGDTYQETQYF
TGTGCCAGCAGTGGGGACACGTACCAAGAGACCCAGTACTTC
>TRBV6-1|TRBJ1-1|-|-|15
CASSELRFGRRAAFF
TGTGCCAGCAGTGAACTTCGGTTCGGTAGGAGGGCGGCTTTCTTT
>TRBV6-2/TRBV6-3|TRBJ2-2|-|few|10
CASRNKGLFF
TGTGCCAGCAGGAACAAGGGGCTGTTTTTT
>TRBV7-8|TRBJ1-5|-|-|15
CASSLHGYSNQPQHF
TGTGCCAGCAGCTTACATGGATATAGCAATCAGCCCCAGCATTTT
>TRBV4-3|TRBJ1-2|TRBD1|-|17
CASSQLHRQGAIYGYTF
TGCGCCAGCAGCCAACTCCACCGACAGGGGGCAATCTATGGCTACACCTTC
>TRBV10-3|TRBJ1-3|-|many|14
CAISAQGSGNTIYF
TGTGCCATCAGTGCTCAGGGGTCTGGAAACACCATATATTTT
>TRBV20-1|TRBJ2-3|-|few|19
CSAIYAGTQTGTSTDTQYF
TGCAGTGCCATCTACGCCGGGACACAAACCGGCACTAGCACAGATACGCAGTATTTT
>TRBV27|TRBJ1-1|-|-|13
CASKIGENTEAFF
TGTGCCAGCAAAATAGGGGAGAACACTGAAGCTTTCTTT
>TRBV7-6|TRBJ2-2|-|many|13
CASGLINTGELFF
TGTGCCAGCGGCCTAATAAACACCGGGGAGCTGTTTTTT
>TRBV24-1|TRBJ2-3|TRBD1|-|16
CATSDHWTGGRDTQYF
TGTGCCACCAGTGACCACTGGACAGGGGGGAGAGATACGCAGTATTTT
>TRBV28|TRBJ1-6|TRBD1|-|17
CAISLPGQGSYNSPLHF
TGTGCCATCAGTCTCCCGGGACAGGGATCTTATAATTCACCCCTCCACTTT
>TRBV27|TRBJ1-2|TRBD1|few|14
CASRVQGGGEGYTF
TGTGCCAGCAGGGTACAGGGGGGAGGAGAAGGCTACACCTTC
>TRBV2|TRBJ1-3|-|-|16
CASSETHVPPGRTIYF
TGTGCCAGCAGTGAAACCCATGTACCCCCTGGAAGAACCATATATTTT
>TRBV7-8|TRBJ1-2|TRBD1|-|15
CASSLGTGYFDGYTF
TGTGCCAGCAGCTTAGGGACAGGGTACTTCGATGGCTACACCTTC
>TRBV28|TRBJ1-2|-|-|14
CASNADSINYGYTF
TGTGCCAGCAATGCTGACAGCATTAACTATGGCTACACCTTC
>TRBV7-6|TRBJ2-3|TRBD2|few|13
CASRRDYTDTQYF
TGTGCCAGCAGAAGGGACTACACCGATACGCAGTATTTT
>TRBV7-3|TRBJ2-6|TRBD1|many|19
CASSSPLTRQGTGANVLTF
TGTGCCAGCAGCTCTCCCCTTACCCGACAGGGAACTGGGGCCAACGTCCTGACTTTC
>TRBV29-1|TRBJ2-1|TRBD2|-|14
CSVDPGGIYNEQFF
TGCAGCGTTGATCCCGGGGGGATATACAATGAGCAGTTCTTC
>TRBV27|TRBJ2-7|TRBD1|many|13
CASSLWTGSEQYF
TGTGCCAGCAGTTTGTGGACAGGGAGTGAGCAGTACTTC
>TRBV6-1|TRBJ2-2|-|-|16
CASSIDRTTITGELFF
TGTGCCAGCAGCATTGACAGGACGACGATTACCGGGGAGCTGTTTTTT
>TRBV29-1|TRBJ2-5|-|few|19
CSVEGGAGTRSHPAETQYF
TGCAGCGTTGAAGGGGGGGCCGGGACACGGAGCCACCCTGCAGAGACCCAGTACTTC
>TRBV5-1|TRBJ1-1|-|once|12
CASSLKGLGAFF
TGCGCCAGCAGCTTAAAGGGGCTGGGAGCTTTCTTT
>TRBV4-1|TRBJ1-1|-|once|15
CASSQAQAENTEAFF
TGCGCCAGCAGCCAAGCTCAGGCAGAGAACACTGAAGCTTTCTTT
>TRBV19|TRBJ2-4|-|few|15
CASRDPLEWQNIQYF
TGTGCCAGTAGAGACCCCCTCGAGTGGCAAAACATTCAGTACTTC